The 21 T cell receptor beta chains in this list originate from one sample, sequenced in a study of T-cell memory formation after mild COVID-19. TCRdb reprocessed the 5' RACE reads with MiXCR, giving one entry per CDR3 protein. The profile covers approximately 290,000 distinct CDR3 sequences, with approximately 15% appearing a single time and roughly a fifth taken by the ten largest. Material for sequencing was PBMCs or a T cell subset sorted from them (not recorded which). The source is a man younger than 30 who had mild COVID-19 (a few samples of this study predate the infection). Cell type and time point are not known.

The V gene is TRBV27, the J gene TRBJ2-3, with 14 bases lining up with TRBD2. The CDR3 spans 16 residues. J was trimmed by 7 bases and V by 6 bases; bases with no gene match: 9. Germline loops: CDR1 MNHEY, CDR2 SMNVEV (reference sequence). CDR3 sequence reads: CASSLTSGGAFYTQYF. The CDR3 region has the DNA TGTGCCAGCAGCCTGACTAGCGGGGGGGCGTTTTATACGCAGTATTTT.

The CDR3 coding sequence is TGTGCCAGCAGTTACTCGATCGGGCAGGGGAGTGAAAAACTGTTTTTT. Translation gives CASSYSIGQGSEKLFF. V usage is TRBV6-5 and J usage is TRBJ1-4; D possibly corresponds to TRBD1 (6 bases). V was trimmed by 0 bases and J by 7 bases, leaving 15 bases between them. Per germline, CDR1 MNHEY and CDR2 SVGAGI. The CDR3 extends over 16 amino acids.

In its sample, this clonotype was seen a few times. The rearrangement uses TRBV7-3 and TRBJ1-6, with 8 positions matching TRBD1. The germline V gene has CDR1 SGHTA and CDR2 FQGTGA. CDR3 length: 16 residues. Trimming removed 1 base from V and 6 bases from J; junction bases left unmatched: 5. CDR3 sequence: CASSLRAGGFNSPLHF. The DNA for the CDR3 is TGTGCCAGCAGCTTAAGGGCAGGGGGCTTTAATTCACCCCTCCACTTT.

This clonotype has only a few counts. V gene TRBV2 combines with J gene TRBJ2-5; the D is unclear. This CDR3 has 12 residues. Trimming cost V 2 bases and J 4 bases, with 5 bases left between them. Germline assignment: CDR1 SNHLY and CDR2 FYNNEI. The CDR3 loop reads CASSEQVETQYF. The CDR3 region has the DNA TGTGCCAGCAGTGAACAAGTAGAGACCCAGTACTTC.

In this sample, this clonotype turned up a few times. The V call is TRBV5-1, the J call TRBJ1-1; D unresolved. V was pared by 5 bases and J by 3 bases, with 8 bases between. CDR3 length: 12 residues. Germline CDR1 reads SGHRS; CDR2 reads YFSETQ. CDR3 loop: CASRDEDTEAFF. The CDR3 DNA reads as TGCGCCAGCAGGGATGAAGACACTGAAGCTTTCTTT.

V usage is TRBV5-5 and J usage is TRBJ2-7; either TRBD1 or TRBD2 may fit D (5 bases each). CDR1 is SGHKS, CDR2 YYEKEE, per germline (reference sequence). The germline V and J ends were trimmed by 5 bases and 0 bases, with 21 bases remaining between them. This CDR3 has 17 residues. The CDR3 DNA follows: TGTGCCAGCAGTCTGCGATTGGGGGAAGTCTACTCCTACGAGCAGTACTTC. As protein: CASSLRLGEVYSYEQYF.

The chain couples TRBV4-1 to TRBJ1-3; tentative D call: TRBD1 (6 bases). CDR1 and CDR2 (germline): MGHRA, YSYEKL. The CDR3 is 15 residues long. Trimming shortened V by 5 bases and J by 2 bases, and 13 bases separated the two germline ends. Written as DNA, the CDR3 is TGCGCCAGCAGCGATAACAGGGTACCTGGAAACACCATATATTTT. This sequence encodes CASSDNRVPGNTIYF.

The V gene is TRBV7-6, the J gene TRBJ2-3, with 9 bases aligning to TRBD2. The CDR3 runs to 17 residues. Per the germline V gene, CDR1 is SGHVS and CDR2 is FNYEAQ. Trimming cost V 6 bases and J 6 bases; bases outside gene matches: 16. CDR3 residues: CASSLQERGVSGDTQYF. The CDR3 region has the DNA TGTGCCAGCAGTTTACAAGAGCGGGGGGTTTCCGGGGATACGCAGTATTTT.

This clonotype was detected only a few times. The chain carries TRBV20-1 and TRBJ2-7; 9 bases fit TRBD2. Germline CDR1 DFQATT, CDR2 SNEGSKA (reference sequence). The CDR3 spans 14 residues. The V and J ends lost 6 bases and 5 bases, in that order; junction bases with no gene match: 11. CDR3 amino acids: CSAKAGGGAHEQYV. CDR3 bases: TGCAGTGCCAAAGCGGGGGGAGGGGCCCACGAGCAGTACGTC.

This chain connects TRBV28 to TRBJ2-7, with 8 bases identical to TRBD2. J gave up 2 bases and V 5 bases, and 8 bases lay outside the gene matches. CDR1 is MDHEN and CDR2 is SYDVKM in the germline V gene. The CDR3 spans 15 residues. CDR3 DNA sequence: TGTGCCAGCAGTCCGGGGGGGGCTAGTCCCTACGAGCAGTACGTC. Translated: CASSPGGASPYEQYV.

The chain uses TRBV10-3 and TRBJ1-2; no firm D call. CDR1 and CDR2 (germline): ENHRY, SYGVKD. The CDR3 sequence is 16 residues long. The V and J ends lost 2 bases and 4 bases respectively, with 17 bases between them. CDR3 DNA: TGTGCCATCAGTGAGCCCCAAGGTATCGGACGCTATGGCTACACCTTC. This translates into CAISEPQGIGRYGYTF.

This clonotype was detected a few times. The chain has TRBV6-2 or TRBV6-3 and TRBJ2-7; TRBD2 matches at 8 bases. The germline CDR1 and CDR2 sequences are MNHEY and SVGEGT. The CDR3 loop spans 14 amino acids. The V and J ends lost 6 bases and 3 bases, in that order; junction bases with no gene match: 7. The CDR3 protein is CASRPTSGDYEQYV. CDR3 coding DNA: TGTGCCAGCAGACCAACTAGCGGTGACTACGAGCAGTACGTC.

This clonotype was recorded a few times. V usage is TRBV7-9 and J usage is TRBJ1-2, with a tentative D call TRBD1 (6 bases). This CDR3 contains 14 residues. Germline-derived CDR1 and CDR2 are SEHNR and FQNEAQ (reference sequence). V dropped 4 bases and J dropped 4 bases, with 13 bases sitting between them. CDR3 DNA: TGTGCCAGCAGCTCGACAGGTCCGCGCTATGGCTACACCTTC. As protein: CASSSTGPRYGYTF.

This clonotype was seen a few times. CDR3 sequence (DNA): TGCAGTGCTAGAGGAGCTAACTCTGGAAACACCATATATTTT. It codes for CSARGANSGNTIYF. The chain recombines TRBV20-1 with TRBJ1-3, with D unresolved. Germline V gene lookup returns CDR1 DFQATT and CDR2 SNEGSKA (reference sequence). The length of the CDR3 is 14 residues. V dropped 1 base and J dropped 0 bases, with 7 bases sitting between them.

This clonotype was recorded a few times. The chain employs TRBV6-1 and TRBJ1-2; 9 bases map to TRBD1. The CDR3 has 13 residues. Trimming at V came to 6 bases and at J to 7 bases, leaving 6 bases not matched to a gene. Germline loops: CDR1 MNHNS, CDR2 SASEGT. CDR3 DNA: TGTGCCAGCAGGAAACAGGGGGCGCTTGGCTACACCTTC. Translating gives CASRKQGALGYTF.

The chain has TRBV20-1 and TRBJ2-3; tentatively, D is TRBD2 (6 bases). V was cut by 0 bases and J by 1 base, with 17 bases left in between. The CDR3 consists of 17 residues. The germline V gene has CDR1 DFQATT and CDR2 SNEGSKA (reference sequence). DNA for the CDR3: TGCAGTGCTAGAGATTCCTCTTGGCGGGGAGGCACAGATACGCAGTATTTT. This translates into CSARDSSWRGGTDTQYF.

This chain joins TRBV7-2 and TRBJ2-7; TRBD1 matches at 7 bases. The germline V gene has CDR1 SGHTA and CDR2 FQGNSA. Trimming removed 2 bases from V and 7 bases from J; junction bases left unmatched: 8. The CDR3 spans 14 residues. CDR3 in amino acids: CASSLRQGSEEQYF. CDR3 DNA: TGTGCCAGCAGCTTACGACAGGGTAGTGAAGAGCAGTACTTC.

This clonotype was recorded a few times. The chain links TRBV6-5 to TRBJ2-5; D is ambiguous. The length of the CDR3 is 15 residues. Germline CDR1 MNHEY, CDR2 SVGAGI. V was pared by 0 bases and J by 3 bases, with 11 bases between. The CDR3 region is CASSYSIGSEETQYF. The CDR3 nucleotides read TGTGCCAGCAGTTACTCGATCGGCAGTGAAGAGACCCAGTACTTC.

This chain links TRBV6-5 with TRBJ2-1; the match to TRBD2 covers 12 bases. Per the germline V gene, CDR1 is MNHEY and CDR2 is SVGAGI. The ends lost 5 bases at V and 8 bases at J; junction bases unmatched: 13. There are 17 residues in the CDR3. The CDR3 sequence is CASSRQPPTSGGDEQFF. CDR3 DNA sequence: TGTGCCAGCAGTCGCCAACCTCCGACTAGCGGGGGAGATGAGCAGTTCTTC.

This clonotype was seen many times. V and J are TRBV7-6 and TRBJ1-1, with 7 bases fitting TRBD1. Trimming at V came to 4 bases and at J to 4 bases, leaving 9 bases not matched to a gene. Germline CDR1 SGHVS, CDR2 FNYEAQ. This CDR3 comprises 15 residues. This CDR3 is CASSWKTGPGTEAFF. DNA of the CDR3: TGTGCCAGCAGCTGGAAGACAGGGCCGGGCACTGAAGCTTTCTTT.

The V gene is TRBV20-1, the J gene TRBJ1-1; 9 nucleotides align to TRBD1. This CDR3 has 15 amino acids. Germline assignment: CDR1 DFQATT and CDR2 SNEGSKA (reference sequence). With 2 bases clipped from V and 6 bases from J, the junction kept 10 bases outside the gene matches. CDR3 DNA: TGCAGTGCTAGACCCAACGGACAGGGGAGGGCTGAAGCTTTCTTT. Translated: CSARPNGQGRAEAFF.